This T cell receptor (beta chain) is drawn from a study of blood T cell repertoires in COVID-19. Some clones are missing from TCRdb's copy, which holds only in-frame ones; the method was immunoSEQ multiplex PCR. The top ten hold approximately 21% of the sample, which has about 70,000 clones, roughly three quarters seen once. Trimming cost V 3 bases and J 4 bases, with 15 bases left between them. Per germline, CDR1 MGHRA and CDR2 YSYEKL. The CDR3 has 15 residues. The chain carries TRBV4-1 and TRBJ1-1, with D unresolved. The material sequenced was peripheral blood. The sequence was obtained from a man aged 65-85 years with acute or convalescent COVID-19. The CDR3 is CASSQFGPRGTEAFF. The CDR3 DNA is TGCGCCAGCAGCCAGTTTGGCCCCCGGGGCACTGAAGCTTTCTTT.